The source of this TCR beta chain is a study of CD8 T cells in Susac syndrome. Reverse transcription of 0.5 to 1 ug RNA was performed with random hexamers. TCR beta CDR3 was amplified by immunoSEQ multiplex PCR. This amplification extended across 54 Vbeta and 13 Jbeta segments. TCRdb reprocessed the immunoSEQ multiplex PCR reads via MiXCR and lists one record per CDR3 protein. The sample contains 200,000 or so distinct CDR3 sequences, 80% to 95% of which appear only once. The authors carried out high-throughput sequencing of TCR beta. They applied it to CD8+ and CD4+ T cells obtained from blood. This CDR3 spans 19 amino acids. CDR1 and CDR2 (germline): LGHDT, YNNKEL (reference sequence). V lost 0 bases and J lost 1; bases outside the gene matches: 8.

This TCR derives from a human donor with multiple sclerosis. Input material: CD8+ T cells from PBMCs. The rearrangement uses TRBV3-1 and TRBJ2-2; 10 positions agree with TRBD2. For the CDR3, the DNA is TGTGCCAGCAGCCAAGATCCATGGGCTAGCGGGGGGAACACCGGGGAGCTGTTTTTT. Residues: CASSQDPWASGGNTGELFF. Variable domain in full (rest from reference TRBV3-1 and TRBJ2-2): DTAVSQTPKYLVTQMGNDKSIKCEQNLGHDTMYWYKQDSKKFLKIMFSYNNKELIINETVPNRFSPKSPDKAHLNLHINSLELGDSAVYFCASSQDPWASGGNTGELFFGEGSRLTVL.